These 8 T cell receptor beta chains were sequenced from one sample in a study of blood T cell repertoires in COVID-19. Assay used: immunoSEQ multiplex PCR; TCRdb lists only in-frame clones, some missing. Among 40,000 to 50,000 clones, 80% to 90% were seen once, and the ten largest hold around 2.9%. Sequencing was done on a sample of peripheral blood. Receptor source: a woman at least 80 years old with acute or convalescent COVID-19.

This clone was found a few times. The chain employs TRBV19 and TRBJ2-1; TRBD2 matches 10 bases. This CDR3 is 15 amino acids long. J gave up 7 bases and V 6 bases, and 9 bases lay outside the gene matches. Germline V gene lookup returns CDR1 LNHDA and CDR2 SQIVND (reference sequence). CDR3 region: CASRAGASGGNEQFF. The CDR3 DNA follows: TGTGCCAGTAGGGCGGGGGCTAGCGGGGGTAATGAGCAGTTCTTC.

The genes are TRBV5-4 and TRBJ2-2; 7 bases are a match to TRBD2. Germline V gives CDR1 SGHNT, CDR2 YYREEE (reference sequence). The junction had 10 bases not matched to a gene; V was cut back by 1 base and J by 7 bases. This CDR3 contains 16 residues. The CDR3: CASSLRGRGPGGELFF. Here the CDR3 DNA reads TGTGCCAGCAGCTTGCGTGGGAGGGGACCAGGCGGGGAGCTGTTTTTT.

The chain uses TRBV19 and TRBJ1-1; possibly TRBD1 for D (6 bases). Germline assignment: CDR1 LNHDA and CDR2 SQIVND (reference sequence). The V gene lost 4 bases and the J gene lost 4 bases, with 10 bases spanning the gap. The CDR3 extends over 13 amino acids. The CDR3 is CASSNRERTEAFF. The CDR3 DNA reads TGTGCCAGTAGTAACAGGGAACGCACTGAAGCTTTCTTT.

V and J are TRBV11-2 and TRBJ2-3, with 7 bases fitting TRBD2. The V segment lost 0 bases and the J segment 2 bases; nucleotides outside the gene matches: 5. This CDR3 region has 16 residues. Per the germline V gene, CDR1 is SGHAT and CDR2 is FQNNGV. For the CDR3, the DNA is TGTGCCAGCAGCTTAGAGGGGGGGTACATCACAGATACGCAGTATTTT. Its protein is CASSLEGGYITDTQYF.

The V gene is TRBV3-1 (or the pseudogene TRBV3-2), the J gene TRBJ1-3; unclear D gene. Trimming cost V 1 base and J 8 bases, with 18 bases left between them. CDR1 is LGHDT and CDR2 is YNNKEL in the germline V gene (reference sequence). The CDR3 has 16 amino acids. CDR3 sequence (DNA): TGTGCCAGCAGCCAAGCCCCGGGAGTTGCCCCGGACACCATATATTTT. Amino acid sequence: CASSQAPGVAPDTIYF.

CDR3 region: CASSPRRGGNTEAFF. Written as DNA, the CDR3 is TGTGCCAGCTCCCCCCGGAGGGGGGGGAACACTGAAGCTTTCTTT. This chain links TRBV18 with TRBJ1-1, with D perhaps matching TRBD1 (6 bases). This CDR3 is 15 amino acids long. CDR1 is KGHSH and CDR2 is LQKENI in the germline V gene. With 6 bases removed from V and 1 base from J, the gap between germline ends came to 15 bases.

CDR3 loop: CASSQDPIKYRDYGYTF. CDR3 nucleotide sequence: TGTGCCAGCAGCCAAGATCCGATTAAGTATCGGGACTATGGCTACACCTTC. The V call is TRBV14, the J call TRBJ1-2; D is ambiguous. Per the germline V gene, CDR1 is SGHDN and CDR2 is FVKESK. V was cut by 0 bases and J by 3 bases, with 17 bases left in between. This CDR3 comprises 17 residues.

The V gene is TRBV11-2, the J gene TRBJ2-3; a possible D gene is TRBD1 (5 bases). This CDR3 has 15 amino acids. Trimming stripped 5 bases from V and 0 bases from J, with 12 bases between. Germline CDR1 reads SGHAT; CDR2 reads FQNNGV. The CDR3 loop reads CASSPTGGSTDTQYF. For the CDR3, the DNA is TGTGCCAGCAGCCCCACAGGCGGCAGCACAGATACGCAGTATTTT. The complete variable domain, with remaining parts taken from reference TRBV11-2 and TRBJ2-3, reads EAGVAQSPRYKIIEKRQSVAFWCNPISGHATLYWYQQILGQGPKLLIQFQNNGVVDDSQLPKDRFSAERLKGVDSTLKIQPAKLEDSAVYLCASSPTGGSTDTQYFGPGTRLTVL.